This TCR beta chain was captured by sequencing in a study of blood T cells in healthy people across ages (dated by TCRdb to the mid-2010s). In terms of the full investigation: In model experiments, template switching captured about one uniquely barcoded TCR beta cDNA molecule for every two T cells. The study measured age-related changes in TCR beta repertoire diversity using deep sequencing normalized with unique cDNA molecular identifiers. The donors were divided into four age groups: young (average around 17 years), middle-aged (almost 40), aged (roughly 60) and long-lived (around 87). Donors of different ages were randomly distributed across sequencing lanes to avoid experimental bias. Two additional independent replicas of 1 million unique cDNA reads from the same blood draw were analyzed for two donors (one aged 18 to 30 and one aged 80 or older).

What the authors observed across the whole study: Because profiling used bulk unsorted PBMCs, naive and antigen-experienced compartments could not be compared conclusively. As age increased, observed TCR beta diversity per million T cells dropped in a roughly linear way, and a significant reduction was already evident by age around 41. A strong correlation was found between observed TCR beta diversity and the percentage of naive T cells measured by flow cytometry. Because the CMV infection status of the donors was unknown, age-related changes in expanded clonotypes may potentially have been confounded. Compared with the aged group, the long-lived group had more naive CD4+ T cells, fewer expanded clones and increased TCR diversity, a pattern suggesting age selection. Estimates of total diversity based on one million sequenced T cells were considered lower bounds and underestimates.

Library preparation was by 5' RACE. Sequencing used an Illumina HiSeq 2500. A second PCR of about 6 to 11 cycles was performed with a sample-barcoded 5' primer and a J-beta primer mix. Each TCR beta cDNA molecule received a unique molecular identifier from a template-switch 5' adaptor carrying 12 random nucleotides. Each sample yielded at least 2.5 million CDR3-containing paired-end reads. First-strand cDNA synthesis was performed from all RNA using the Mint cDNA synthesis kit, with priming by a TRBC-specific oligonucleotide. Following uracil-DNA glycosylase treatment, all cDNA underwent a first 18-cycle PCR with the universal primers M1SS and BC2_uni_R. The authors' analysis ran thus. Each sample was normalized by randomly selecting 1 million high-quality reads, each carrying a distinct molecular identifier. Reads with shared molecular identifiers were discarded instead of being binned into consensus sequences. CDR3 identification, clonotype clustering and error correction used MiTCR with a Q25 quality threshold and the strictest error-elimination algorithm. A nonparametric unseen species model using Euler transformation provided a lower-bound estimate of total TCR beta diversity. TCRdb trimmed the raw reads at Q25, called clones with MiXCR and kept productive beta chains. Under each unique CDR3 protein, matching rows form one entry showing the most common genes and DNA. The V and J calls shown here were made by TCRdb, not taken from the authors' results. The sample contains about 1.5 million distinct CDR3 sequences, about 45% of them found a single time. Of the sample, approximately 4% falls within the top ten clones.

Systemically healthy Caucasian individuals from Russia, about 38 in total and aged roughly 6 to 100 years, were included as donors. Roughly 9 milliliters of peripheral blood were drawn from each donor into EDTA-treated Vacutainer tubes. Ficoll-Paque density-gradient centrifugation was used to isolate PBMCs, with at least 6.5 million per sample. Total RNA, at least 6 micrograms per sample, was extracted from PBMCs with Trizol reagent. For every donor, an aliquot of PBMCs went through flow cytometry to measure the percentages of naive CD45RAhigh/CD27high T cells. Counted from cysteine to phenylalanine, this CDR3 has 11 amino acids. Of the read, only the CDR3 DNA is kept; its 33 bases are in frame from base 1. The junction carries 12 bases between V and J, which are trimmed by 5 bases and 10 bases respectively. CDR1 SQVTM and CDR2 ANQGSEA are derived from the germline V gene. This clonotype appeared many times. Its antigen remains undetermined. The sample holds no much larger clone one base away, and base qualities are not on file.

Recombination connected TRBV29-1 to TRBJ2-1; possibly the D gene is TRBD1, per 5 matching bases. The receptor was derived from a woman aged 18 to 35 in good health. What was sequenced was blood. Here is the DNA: TGCAGCGTTCCCCAGGGATACGAGCAGTTCTTC. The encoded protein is CSVPQGYEQFF.